What follows is one TCR beta chain and its context. The data stem from a study of T cells in Graves' hyperthyroidism and ophthalmopathy. From RNA transcripts, TCR beta CDR3 regions were amplified. First-round RT-PCR of the TCR CDR3 relied on the HTBI primer set. TCRdb reprocessed the multiplex PCR reads with MiXCR, giving one entry per CDR3 protein. The sample includes 300,000 to 450,000 distinct CDR3 sequences, 20% to 30% of them seen just once. V trimming: 5 bases; J trimming: 2 bases; junction bases outside the gene matches: 4. The CDR3 contains 14 residues. CDR1 is SGHNT and CDR2 is YYREEE in the germline V gene (reference sequence).

This receptor was obtained from a man in his fifties with Graves' hyperthyroidism. The chain is built from TRBV5-4 and TRBJ2-7, with 10 bases identical to TRBD2. Sequenced sample: blood. The DNA for the CDR3 is TGTGCCAGCAGAAGAGCGGGAGGGCCCTACGAGCAGTACTTC. Its translation is CASRRAGGPYEQYF.